A selection of T cell receptor beta chains follows, all from one sample in a study of blood T cell repertoires in COVID-19. Data came from immunoSEQ multiplex PCR; TCRdb stores just in-frame clones and leaves some out. The sample holds some 41,000 clones, about nine tenths seen once. Material: peripheral blood. All receptors derive from a human donor in a cohort sampled during active COVID-19. The CDR3 runs from the conserved cysteine through the conserved F or W. A D gene is named only where the DNA matches it firmly. The size entry is marked missing in some rows and otherwise reads once, few, many or a size class.

d_gene: .; j_gene: TRBJ2-2; v_gene: TRBV7-2; abundance: once; CDR3aa: CASSLVGGGNTGELFF; CDR3nt: TGTGCCAGCAGCTTAGTCGGAGGAGGCAACACCGGGGAGCTGTTTTTT
d_gene: TRBD1; j_gene: TRBJ2-1; v_gene: TRBV6-5; abundance: .; CDR3aa: CASGRDRGKDEQFF; CDR3nt: TGTGCCAGCGGCCGGGACAGGGGGAAAGATGAGCAGTTCTTC
d_gene: .; j_gene: TRBJ2-7; v_gene: TRBV7-2; abundance: .; CDR3aa: CASSSIRDGGYEQYF; CDR3nt: TGTGCCAGCAGCTCGATCCGGGACGGGGGCTACGAGCAGTACTTC
d_gene: .; j_gene: TRBJ2-1; v_gene: TRBV11-1; abundance: .; CDR3aa: CASTPSWETRTEQFF; CDR3nt: TGTGCCAGCACCCCGTCCTGGGAGACTAGGACTGAGCAGTTCTTC
d_gene: .; j_gene: TRBJ2-2; v_gene: TRBV6-1; abundance: .; CDR3aa: CASSEMLGGRGTGELFF; CDR3nt: TGTGCCAGCAGTGAAATGTTAGGTGGGAGAGGCACCGGGGAGCTGTTTTTT
d_gene: TRBD1; j_gene: TRBJ2-7; v_gene: TRBV25-1; abundance: once; CDR3aa: CASRDRGPSYEQYF; CDR3nt: TGTGCCAGCAGGGACAGGGGTCCCTCCTACGAGCAGTACTTC
d_gene: .; j_gene: TRBJ2-2; v_gene: TRBV4-1; abundance: .; CDR3aa: CASSPPNRDTGELFF; CDR3nt: TGCGCCAGCAGCCCACCTAACAGGGACACCGGGGAGCTGTTTTTT
d_gene: TRBD2; j_gene: TRBJ2-3; v_gene: TRBV19; abundance: once; CDR3aa: CASRLAGRSDTQYF; CDR3nt: TGTGCCAGTCGACTAGCGGGTAGGTCAGATACGCAGTATTTT
d_gene: .; j_gene: TRBJ1-1; v_gene: TRBV24-1; abundance: .; CDR3aa: CATSDRHGEAFF; CDR3nt: TGTGCCACCAGTGACCGACACGGAGAAGCTTTCTTT
d_gene: .; j_gene: TRBJ2-7; v_gene: TRBV27; abundance: few; CDR3aa: CASSLTSAQAPYEQYF; CDR3nt: TGTGCCAGCAGTTTAACGTCGGCTCAGGCCCCCTACGAGCAGTACTTC
d_gene: .; j_gene: TRBJ2-3; v_gene: TRBV5-1; abundance: once; CDR3aa: CASSVGASADTQYF; CDR3nt: TGCGCCAGCAGCGTAGGGGCTTCCGCAGATACGCAGTATTTT
d_gene: TRBD1; j_gene: TRBJ1-2; v_gene: TRBV5-4; abundance: .; CDR3aa: CATGQGATLSLWGYTF; CDR3nt: TGTGCCACCGGACAGGGAGCCACCCTCTCGCTATGGGGCTACACCTTC
d_gene: .; j_gene: TRBJ2-2; v_gene: TRBV5-1; abundance: once; CDR3aa: CASSLGQDTGELFF; CDR3nt: TGCGCCAGCAGCTTGGGTCAGGACACCGGGGAGCTGTTTTTT
d_gene: TRBD1; j_gene: TRBJ1-1; v_gene: TRBV18; abundance: .; CDR3aa: CASSRGQEERAFF; CDR3nt: TGTGCCAGCTCACGCGGACAGGAGGAGCGGGCTTTCTTT
d_gene: .; j_gene: TRBJ1-1; v_gene: TRBV13; abundance: .; CDR3aa: CASSSGSHTEAFF; CDR3nt: TGTGCCAGCAGCTCCGGGTCACACACTGAAGCTTTCTTT
d_gene: .; j_gene: TRBJ2-2; v_gene: TRBV5-1; abundance: few; CDR3aa: CASSPLRGNTGELFF; CDR3nt: TGCGCCAGCAGCCCCCTTCGGGGGAACACCGGGGAGCTGTTTTTT
d_gene: .; j_gene: TRBJ1-5; v_gene: TRBV14; abundance: once; CDR3aa: CASSQDPGQPQHF; CDR3nt: TGTGCCAGCAGCCAAGATCCGGGACAGCCCCAGCATTTT
d_gene: TRBD2; j_gene: TRBJ2-5; v_gene: TRBV7-3; abundance: .; CDR3aa: CASSLTSGGQETQYF; CDR3nt: TGTGCCAGCAGCTTAACTAGCGGGGGACAAGAGACCCAGTACTTC
d_gene: .; j_gene: TRBJ1-6; v_gene: TRBV5-4; abundance: .; CDR3aa: CASSRGMGATSYNSPLHF; CDR3nt: TGTGCCAGCAGCCGGGGGATGGGAGCCACCTCCTATAATTCACCCCTCCACTTT
d_gene: TRBD1; j_gene: TRBJ2-4; v_gene: TRBV2; abundance: .; CDR3aa: CASSPLPRTGGENIQYF; CDR3nt: TGTGCCAGCAGTCCGCTACCTAGGACAGGGGGAGAAAACATTCAGTACTTC
d_gene: TRBD2; j_gene: TRBJ2-1; v_gene: TRBV14; abundance: once; CDR3aa: CASSQEGLADYNEQFF; CDR3nt: TGTGCCAGCAGCCAAGAGGGACTAGCGGATTACAATGAGCAGTTCTTC
d_gene: .; j_gene: TRBJ1-2; v_gene: TRBV5-1; abundance: .; CDR3aa: CASSLDSENGYTF; CDR3nt: TGCGCCAGCAGCTTGGATTCGGAGAATGGCTACACCTTC
d_gene: .; j_gene: TRBJ2-7; v_gene: TRBV29-1; abundance: .; CDR3aa: CSVEGGTSRYEQYF; CDR3nt: TGCAGCGTTGAAGGAGGAACTAGTCGCTACGAGCAGTACTTC
d_gene: .; j_gene: TRBJ1-2; v_gene: TRBV27; abundance: .; CDR3aa: CAVSSRAPGRNGYTF; CDR3nt: TGTGCCGTCTCAAGCCGGGCCCCCGGGAGGAATGGCTACACCTTC
d_gene: .; j_gene: TRBJ1-2; v_gene: TRBV9; abundance: .; CDR3aa: CASSLLGPYGYTF; CDR3nt: TGTGCCAGCAGTCTACTGGGCCCCTATGGCTACACCTTC
d_gene: TRBD2; j_gene: TRBJ2-1; v_gene: TRBV7-9; abundance: .; CDR3aa: CASSYVPGLAIDEQFF; CDR3nt: TGTGCCAGCAGCTACGTACCGGGACTAGCGATAGATGAGCAGTTCTTC
d_gene: TRBD1; j_gene: TRBJ1-1; v_gene: TRBV9; abundance: .; CDR3aa: CASSVEGAAEAFF; CDR3nt: TGTGCCAGCAGCGTCGAGGGGGCGGCTGAAGCTTTCTTT
d_gene: .; j_gene: TRBJ1-3; v_gene: TRBV12-3/TRBV12-4; abundance: .; CDR3aa: CASSFGGDTIYF; CDR3nt: TGTGCCAGCAGTTTCGGGGGGGACACCATATATTTT
d_gene: .; j_gene: TRBJ2-3; v_gene: TRBV11-2; abundance: .; CDR3aa: CASSVGGSSTDTQYF; CDR3nt: TGTGCCAGCAGCGTCGGGGGTTCTAGCACAGATACGCAGTATTTT
d_gene: .; j_gene: TRBJ2-3; v_gene: TRBV5-6; abundance: .; CDR3aa: CASHTQGTDTQYF; CDR3nt: TGTGCCAGTCACACCCAGGGCACAGATACGCAGTATTTT
d_gene: .; j_gene: TRBJ1-2; v_gene: TRBV5-4; abundance: .; CDR3aa: CASRVEGDYGYTF; CDR3nt: TGTGCCAGCCGGGTTGAGGGTGACTATGGCTACACCTTC
d_gene: TRBD2; j_gene: TRBJ2-3; v_gene: TRBV3-1/TRBV3-2; abundance: few; CDR3aa: CASSQLAGGTDTQYF; CDR3nt: TGTGCCAGCAGCCAATTAGCGGGGGGGACAGATACGCAGTATTTT
d_gene: .; j_gene: TRBJ1-2; v_gene: TRBV24-1; abundance: once; CDR3aa: CATSDYRDGYTF; CDR3nt: TGTGCCACCAGTGATTACCGGGATGGCTACACCTTC
d_gene: TRBD2; j_gene: TRBJ2-1; v_gene: TRBV5-1; abundance: .; CDR3aa: CASSSTSGGAREQFF; CDR3nt: TGCGCCAGCAGCTCGACTAGCGGGGGGGCCAGGGAGCAGTTCTTC
d_gene: TRBD2; j_gene: TRBJ2-3; v_gene: TRBV3-1/TRBV3-2; abundance: .; CDR3aa: CASSQGSSGGGDTQYF; CDR3nt: TGTGCCAGCAGCCAAGGGTCTAGCGGGGGGGGAGATACGCAGTATTTT
d_gene: TRBD2; j_gene: TRBJ2-5; v_gene: TRBV6-5; abundance: .; CDR3aa: CASKSGGVLQETQYF; CDR3nt: TGTGCCAGCAAGAGCGGGGGAGTCCTCCAAGAGACCCAGTACTTC
d_gene: .; j_gene: TRBJ1-2; v_gene: TRBV29-1; abundance: .; CDR3aa: CSVGGWGDYGYTF; CDR3nt: TGCAGCGTGGGCGGGTGGGGCGACTATGGCTACACCTTC
d_gene: .; j_gene: TRBJ2-7; v_gene: TRBV19; abundance: .; CDR3aa: CASSSSYEQYF; CDR3nt: TGTGCCAGTAGTTCCTCTTACGAGCAGTACTTC
d_gene: TRBD1; j_gene: TRBJ1-6; v_gene: TRBV4-1; abundance: few; CDR3aa: CASSRPGQGNSPLHF; CDR3nt: TGCGCCAGCAGCCGACCTGGACAGGGTAATTCACCCCTCCACTTT
d_gene: TRBD2; j_gene: TRBJ2-7; v_gene: TRBV6-5; abundance: .; CDR3aa: CASRAGTSSYEQYF; CDR3nt: TGTGCCAGCAGGGCCGGGACTAGTAGTTACGAGCAGTACTTC
d_gene: .; j_gene: TRBJ2-7; v_gene: TRBV5-4; abundance: .; CDR3aa: CASSADREGEQYF; CDR3nt: TGTGCCAGCAGCGCGGACAGGGAGGGCGAGCAGTACTTC
d_gene: TRBD2; j_gene: TRBJ2-5; v_gene: TRBV4-3; abundance: .; CDR3aa: CASSQDSSGLGRTQYF; CDR3nt: TGCGCCAGCAGCCAAGATTCTAGCGGCCTGGGGAGGACCCAGTACTTC
d_gene: .; j_gene: TRBJ2-7; v_gene: TRBV2; abundance: .; CDR3aa: CARRRSGGGEQYF; CDR3nt: TGTGCCAGAAGACGTAGTGGGGGAGGCGAGCAGTACTTC
d_gene: .; j_gene: TRBJ1-5; v_gene: TRBV3-1/TRBV3-2; abundance: .; CDR3aa: CASSPLSRGPAGQPQHF; CDR3nt: TGTGCCAGCAGCCCTTTGTCCCGGGGCCCGGCGGGGCAGCCCCAGCATTTT
d_gene: .; j_gene: TRBJ2-3; v_gene: TRBV7-3; abundance: .; CDR3aa: CASSLAGLSTDTQYF; CDR3nt: TGTGCCAGCAGCTTAGCAGGGCTTAGCACAGATACGCAGTATTTT
d_gene: .; j_gene: TRBJ2-3; v_gene: TRBV7-9; abundance: .; CDR3aa: CASSSNRGSTDTQYF; CDR3nt: TGTGCCAGCAGCTCTAACCGGGGGAGCACAGATACGCAGTATTTT
d_gene: TRBD1; j_gene: TRBJ1-2; v_gene: TRBV30; abundance: .; CDR3aa: CAWSHGQGYGYTF; CDR3nt: TGTGCCTGGAGTCATGGACAGGGCTACGGCTACACCTTC
d_gene: .; j_gene: TRBJ2-2; v_gene: TRBV5-6; abundance: .; CDR3aa: CASSSRSTGELFF; CDR3nt: TGTGCCAGCAGCTCCCGCAGCACCGGGGAGCTGTTTTTT
d_gene: TRBD1; j_gene: TRBJ1-3; v_gene: TRBV6-5; abundance: .; CDR3aa: CASRDSSGNTIYF; CDR3nt: TGTGCCAGCCGGGACAGCTCTGGAAACACCATATATTTT
d_gene: TRBD1; j_gene: TRBJ2-1; v_gene: TRBV25-1; abundance: .; CDR3aa: CASSPRAGGGFYEQFF; CDR3nt: TGTGCCAGCAGTCCCCGGGCAGGGGGCGGTTTTTATGAGCAGTTCTTC
d_gene: .; j_gene: TRBJ2-3; v_gene: TRBV9; abundance: .; CDR3aa: CASSAGLYTDTQYF; CDR3nt: TGTGCCAGCAGCGCGGGACTCTACACAGATACGCAGTATTTT